This TCR beta chain was identified during a study of blood T cell repertoires in COVID-19. Study-wide context: Samples came from the United States, Italy and Spain, spanning acute and convalescent COVID-19. Sources were T cells, B-cell-depleted T cells, or PBMCs; the material itself was cDNA or gDNA.

Seattle patient enrollment occurred during active infection, with longitudinal follow-up thereafter. Authors' data handling: It was from reference gene primer amplification that nucleated cell counts were estimated. Method: immunoSEQ multiplex PCR; TCRdb's copy keeps in-frame clones and lacks some. V and J calls plus clone size are reproduced from that table; the DNA served to infer D and trimming. The sample consists of roughly 220,000 clones, 80% to 90% of them appearing once. The junction had 13 bases not matched to a gene; V was cut back by 6 bases and J by 6 bases. Germline V lookup: CDR1 GTSNPN, CDR2 SVGIG (reference sequence). This CDR3 has 14 residues.

Specimen: peripheral blood. The sequence came from a woman older than 75 with COVID-19, enrolled during active disease. The rearrangement joins TRBV30 to TRBJ1-1, with TRBD1 identical over 7 bases. The CDR3 coding sequence is TGTGCCTGCAACTACAGGGGTCCGAGGGCTGAAGCTTTCTTT. This gives the protein CACNYRGPRAEAFF.